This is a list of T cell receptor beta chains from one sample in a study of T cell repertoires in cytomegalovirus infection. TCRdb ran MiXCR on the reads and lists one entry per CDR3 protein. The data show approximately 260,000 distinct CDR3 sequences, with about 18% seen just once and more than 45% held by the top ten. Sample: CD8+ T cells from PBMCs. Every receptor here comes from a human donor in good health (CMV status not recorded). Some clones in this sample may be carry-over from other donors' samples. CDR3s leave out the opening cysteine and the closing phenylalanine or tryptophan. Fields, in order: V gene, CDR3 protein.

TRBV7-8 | ASSLGTGAPISGNTIY
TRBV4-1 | ASSHPREIQGNTEAF
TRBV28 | ASSLRDGGYSPLH
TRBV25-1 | ASSESEGPYEQY
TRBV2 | ASSEGAGGPTDTQY
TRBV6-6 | ASSVPSGTSIYEQF
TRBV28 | ASSLVDRLLHGYT
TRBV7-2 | ASSLLVGAPSYNEQF
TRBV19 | ASSIVENTEAF
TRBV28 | ASRPGGRTYEQY
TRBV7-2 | ASSLATSRANTEAF
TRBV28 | ASSSIHGSPTYEQY
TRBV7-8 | ASSLEVGDSYEQY
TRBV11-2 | ASSLPRGGAGDYEQY
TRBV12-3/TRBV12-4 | ASSFSGSQETQY
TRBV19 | ASKSSGGAVYTQY
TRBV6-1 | ASSVLTGSTDTQY
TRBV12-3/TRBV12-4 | ASSFERIAGHTYTEAF
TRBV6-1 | ASSEALEAGANVLT
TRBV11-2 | ASSLVPEKLF
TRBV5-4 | ASSSMGRGDPTKNEQF
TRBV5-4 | ASGDRSGGSTDTQY
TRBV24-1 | ATSDSKGLKSYFEQY
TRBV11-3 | ASSPQQGYNEQF
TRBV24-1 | ATSGGGNEQF
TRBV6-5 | ASSYIGGGQETQY
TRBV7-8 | ASSLDPGWPQH
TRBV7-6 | ASSNSRDREVAGYT
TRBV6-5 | ASSSGTRTSYEQY
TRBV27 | ASSFGGRSNQPQH
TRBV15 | ATSRGRGYQETQY
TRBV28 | ASSSGTRNGELF
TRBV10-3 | AISLTVNTEAF
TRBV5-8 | ASSLEPTEGEQF
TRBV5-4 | ASSFPSGTGRGEQF
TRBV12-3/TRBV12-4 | ASSLALDRFYEQY
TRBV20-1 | SAFNRLAAYQETQY
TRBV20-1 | SAHNDASAYYNEQF
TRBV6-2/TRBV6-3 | ASSHWGPNSYEQY
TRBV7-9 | ASSPRLGGYGYT
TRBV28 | ASSPRAPSPIDTQY
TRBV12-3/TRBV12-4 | ASSPGAGMNTEAF
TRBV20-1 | SGLGLAGVLSTDTQY
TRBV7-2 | ARQGKNTGELF
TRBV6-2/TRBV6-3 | ASSRTGGSYNSPLH
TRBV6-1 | ASSRYLPGQHKENTEAF